A single sample is the source of the 9 T cell receptor beta chains below, sequenced in a study of blood T cells in healthy people across ages. Using a J-beta primer mix together with a sample-barcoded 5' primer, a second PCR was run for about 6 to 12 cycles. TCRdb re-called the 5' RACE reads through MiXCR, storing one row per CDR3 protein. The sample consists of some 700,000 distinct CDR3 sequences, around 40% of them appearing once. The sequenced sample was blood. These receptors all stem from a woman aged 55-75 years in good health.

In its sample, this clonotype was seen a few times. The V call is TRBV20-1, the J call TRBJ2-3; 7 bases agree with TRBD2. After removal of 5 bases from V and 0 bases from J, the junction contained 5 bases not matched to a gene. CDR3 length: 14 amino acids. Looked up from germline, CDR1 is DFQATT and CDR2 is SNEGSKA (reference sequence). CDR3 nucleotide sequence: TGCAGTGCTGGGGACTATTCTAGCACAGATACGCAGTATTTT. Protein sequence: CSAGDYSSTDTQYF.

This clonotype was observed a few times. This CDR3 reads CASSQTGELFF. As DNA, the CDR3 is TGTGCCAGCAGCCAAACCGGGGAGCTGTTTTTT. The V gene is TRBV3-1, the J gene TRBJ2-2; no firm D call. The CDR3 is made up of 11 amino acids. V gave up 2 bases and J gave up 5 bases, with 0 bases separating them. Germline values: CDR1 LGHDT, CDR2 YNNKEL (reference sequence).

The chain uses TRBV5-1 and TRBJ2-7; no clear D. V dropped 4 bases and J dropped 0 bases, with 14 bases sitting between them. This CDR3 has 15 amino acids. Germline loops: CDR1 SGHRS, CDR2 YFSETQ. CDR3 loop: CASSITGTFSYEQYF. The CDR3 DNA reads TGCGCCAGCAGCATCACCGGTACATTCTCCTACGAGCAGTACTTC.

Turning to this clonotype: A read error may account for a junction end that differs from germline. The chain is built from TRBV6-2 or TRBV6-3 and TRBJ1-6; D is uncertain. Germline V CDR1 and CDR2: MNHEY, SVGEGT. There are 14 residues in the CDR3. The CDR3 region has the DNA TGTGCCAGCAGTTCGGCAGAGCAGAATTCACCCCCCCACTTT. It codes for CASSSAEQNSPPHF.

This clonotype was observed a single time. The junction does not match germline at one end; this may be a read error. The CDR3 bases are TGCGGCGTTGCCTCACTAGCGGGAATGTACGAGCAGTACTTC. Translated: CGVASLAGMYEQYF. The chain employs TRBV29-1 and TRBJ2-7; 10 bases agree with TRBD2. The CDR3 length is 14 residues. CDR1 and CDR2 from the germline V gene are SQVTM and ANQGSEA.

The rearrangement links TRBV24-1 to TRBJ2-5, with 8 bases that match TRBD2. Germline V gene lookup returns CDR1 KGHDR and CDR2 SFDVKD. V lost 6 bases, J lost 1 base, and 6 bases stayed unmatched. The CDR3 extends over 15 amino acids. CDR3 sequence reads: CATSPSGLTQETQYF. Written as DNA, the CDR3 is TGTGCCACCAGTCCTAGCGGGTTAACCCAAGAGACCCAGTACTTC.

This chain links TRBV29-1 with TRBJ2-7; TRBD1 matches 11 bases. The CDR3 spans 18 residues. V lost 7 bases to trimming and J lost 0 bases; unmatched junction nucleotides: 17. Germline loops: CDR1 SQVTM, CDR2 ANQGSEA. The CDR3 coding sequence is TGCAGCGCTACGGGACAGGGGGGACTACTAGCCAACTCCTACGAGCAGTACTTC. It is translated as CSATGQGGLLANSYEQYF.

The rearrangement uses TRBV10-2 and TRBJ1-4; D possibly corresponds to TRBD1 (6 bases). Germline V gene lookup returns CDR1 WSHSY and CDR2 SAAADI. CDR3 length: 13 residues. V lost 4 bases, J lost 7 bases, and 10 bases lay in between. The CDR3 region is CASSGEGGEKLFF. The CDR3 DNA sequence: TGCGCCAGCAGTGGGGAAGGGGGTGAAAAACTGTTTTTT.

The V and J genes are TRBV20-1 and TRBJ2-3; TRBD2 matches 7 bases. J was trimmed by 4 bases and V by 3 bases; bases with no gene match: 10. Germline V gives CDR1 DFQATT, CDR2 SNEGSKA (reference sequence). This CDR3 spans 15 amino acids. This CDR3 reads CSASRAGEGADTQYF. In nucleotides, the CDR3 is TGCAGTGCTAGTCGGGCGGGAGAGGGAGCAGATACGCAGTATTTT.